The rows below give T cell receptor beta chains drawn from one sample of a study of control samples from healthy donors and cancer patients. The protocol was immunoSEQ multiplex PCR, while the TCRdb copy is restricted to in-frame clones and leaves out a portion. The sample yields over 150,000 clones, 96% seen once. Sequences were obtained from blood. The receptors derive from a woman aged 30 to 39 in good health. Both conserved end residues are part of each CDR3. The D gene is left open where the match is weak. Size values are once, few and many counts, or a class for expanded clones, and some rows have none.

TRBJ2-2 TRBV4-1 - - CASSQRPGPNTGELFF TGCGCCAGCAGCCAGAGACCGGGCCCAAACACCGGGGAGCTGTTTTTT
TRBJ2-7 TRBV5-1 - TRBD1 CASSGGTGGYANEQYF TGCGCCAGCAGCGGAGGGACAGGGGGTTATGCGAACGAGCAGTACTTC
TRBJ2-1 TRBV9 - - CASSVTEGSGNEQFF TGTGCCAGCAGCGTAACGGAGGGTTCGGGCAATGAGCAGTTCTTC
TRBJ2-7 TRBV30 - TRBD2 CASSGGVFHEQYF TGTGCCTCCTCCGGGGGGGTCTTCCACGAGCAGTACTTC
TRBJ1-4 TRBV5-6 once TRBD1 CASSPDRGVGEKLFF TGTGCCAGCAGCCCGGACAGGGGAGTTGGTGAAAAACTGTTTTTT
TRBJ1-1 TRBV13 once TRBD1 CASSSTVGGGGFF TGTGCCAGCAGCTCCACAGTCGGGGGAGGGGGCTTCTTT
TRBJ1-5 TRBV13 - - CASSRGQSNQPQHF TGTGCCAGCAGCCGCGGACAGAGCAATCAGCCCCAGCATTTT
TRBJ2-7 TRBV28 - - CASSTQPDEQYF TGTGCCAGCAGTACCCAACCGGACGAGCAGTACTTC
TRBJ2-7 TRBV5-1 - TRBD1 CASSLVIQGADEQYF TGCGCCAGCAGCTTGGTAATCCAGGGGGCCGACGAGCAGTACTTC
TRBJ2-7 TRBV2 - - CASSAAGNYEQYF TGTGCCAGCAGTGCCGCCGGAAACTACGAGCAGTACTTC
TRBJ2-7 TRBV4-1 - - CASSHVGQTAEQYF TGCGCCAGCAGCCACGTAGGACAGACCGCCGAGCAGTACTTC